The 16 T cell receptor beta chains presented below share a single source sample, sequenced in a study of T cells in Graves' hyperthyroidism and ophthalmopathy. TCR beta CDR3 region amplification was performed from RNA transcripts. RT-PCR in the first round (using the HTBI primer set) targeted the TCR CDR3. MiXCR was run by TCRdb on the multiplex PCR reads, yielding one entry per CDR3 protein. This table has fewer than 700,000 distinct CDR3 sequences, 17% appearing once. Sequencing used blood. Receptors were obtained from a woman under 30 with Graves' ophthalmopathy.

Many counts were recorded for this clonotype. The CDR3 loop is CASSSPSDEGNEKLFF. CDR3 bases: TGTGCCAGCAGTTCACCCTCGGACGAGGGGAATGAAAAACTGTTTTTT. The genes are TRBV28 and TRBJ1-4; perhaps TRBD1 as D (5 bases). V lost 4 bases and J 5 bases, leaving 17 bases between the germline ends. Germline CDR1 is MDHEN and CDR2 is SYDVKM. This CDR3 region has 16 residues. Based on the CDR3 plus reference TRBV28 and TRBJ1-4, the full variable domain is DVKVTQSSRYLVKRTGEKVFLECVQDMDHENMFWYRQDPGLGLRLIYFSYDVKMKEKGDIPEGYSVSREKKERFSLILESASTNQTSMYLCASSSPSDEGNEKLFFGSGTQLSVL.

This clonotype came up a few times. The chain combines TRBV28 with TRBJ2-3; 14 bases line up with TRBD2. The V segment lost 5 bases and the J segment 4 bases; nucleotides outside the gene matches: 5. CDR1 and CDR2 (germline): MDHEN, SYDVKM. The CDR3 totals 16 residues. CDR3 nucleotides: TGTGCCAGCAGTCGGACTAGCGGGGGGTTGGCAGATACGCAGTATTTT. Its translation is CASSRTSGGLADTQYF.

A note on this clonotype: A much bigger clone sits one base away, suggesting this may be a read error. The genes are TRBV20-1 and TRBJ2-5; D ambiguous. CDR1 is DFQATT, CDR2 SNEGSKA, per germline (reference sequence). Deletions cut 1 base from V and 3 bases from J, with 6 bases between. The CDR3 is made up of 12 amino acids. The CDR3 coding sequence is TGCAGTGCTAGAGCTAGTGAAGAGACCCAGTACTTC. This codes for CSARASEETQYF.

This clonotype has more than one count but fewer than ten. The chain combines TRBV9 with TRBJ2-7, with unresolved D. Looked up from germline, CDR1 is SGDLS and CDR2 is YYNGEE. This CDR3 comprises 14 residues. Trimming removed 0 bases at V and 3 bases at J, with 10 bases between. The CDR3 region has the DNA TGTGCCAGCAGCGTAGGGGGTCTAGGCTACGAGCAGTACTTC. Protein: CASSVGGLGYEQYF.

This clonotype occurred a few times. The chain recombines TRBV6-1 with TRBJ2-3; the D gene is possibly TRBD2 (5 bases). Between the trimmed V and J ends, which lost 8 bases and 2 bases, there was a span of 11 bases. There are 13 residues in the CDR3. The germline V gene encodes CDR1 MNHNS and CDR2 SASEGT. The CDR3 sequence is CASHLGDTDTQYF. CDR3 bases: TGTGCCAGCCACCTCGGGGACACAGATACGCAGTATTTT.

The chain joins TRBV6-2 or TRBV6-3 to TRBJ2-3; 11 bases line up with TRBD2. CDR3 length: 18 amino acids. The junction had 5 bases not matched to a gene; V was cut back by 0 bases and J by 0 bases. Germline V gene sequence: CDR1 MNHEY, CDR2 SVGEGT. The CDR3 coding sequence is TGTGCCAGCAGTTACTCGACTAGCGGGGAGACTAGCACAGATACGCAGTATTTT. Its protein is CASSYSTSGETSTDTQYF.

This sequence joins TRBV7-2 and TRBJ2-7; 8 bases are a match to TRBD1. The germline V gene has CDR1 SGHTA and CDR2 FQGNSA. The CDR3 covers 15 residues. The V and J ends lost 6 bases and 6 bases, in that order; junction bases with no gene match: 13. The CDR3 sequence: CASSDPDRVGLEQYF. The DNA for the CDR3 is TGTGCCAGCAGTGACCCGGACAGGGTCGGGCTCGAGCAGTACTTC. The full variable domain, with the rest looked up from reference TRBV7-2 and TRBJ2-7, is GAGVSQSPSNKVTEKGKDVELRCDPISGHTALYWYRQSLGQGLEFLIYFQGNSAPDKSGLPSDRFSAERTGGSVSTLTIQRTQQEDSAVYLCASSDPDRVGLEQYFGPGTRLTVT.

The chain is built from TRBV7-2 and TRBJ2-3; D is uncertain. The V and J ends lost 4 bases and 7 bases respectively, with 12 bases between them. This CDR3 spans 13 amino acids. Looked up from germline, CDR1 is SGHTA and CDR2 is FQGNSA. The CDR3 nucleotides are TGTGCCAGCAGCTACACCGGGCGGAATACGCAGTATTTT. It codes for CASSYTGRNTQYF.

This clonotype occurred a few times. The chain uses TRBV6-2 or TRBV6-3 and TRBJ2-6; no clear D gene. V shed 0 bases and J shed 4 bases, with 19 bases lying between them. Germline V lookup: CDR1 MNHEY, CDR2 SVGEGT. The CDR3 is 19 amino acids. The CDR3 loop is CASSYSASVAGSGANVLTF. The CDR3 nucleotides are TGTGCCAGCAGTTACTCAGCGAGCGTAGCCGGCTCGGGGGCCAACGTCCTGACTTTC.

The chain is built from TRBV5-1 and TRBJ2-3; 7 bases are a match to TRBD2. CDR3 size: 15 residues. CDR1 and CDR2 from the germline V gene are SGHRS and YFSETQ. The V and J ends lost 6 bases and 0 bases, in that order; junction bases with no gene match: 7. The CDR3 spells CASIKAGSSTDTQYF. CDR3 sequence (DNA): TGCGCCAGCATAAAAGCGGGGTCTAGCACAGATACGCAGTATTTT. The variable domain in full, completed from reference TRBV5-1 and TRBJ2-3, reads KAGVTQTPRYLIKTRGQQVTLSCSPISGHRSVSWYQQTPGQGLQFLFEYFSETQRNKGNFPGRFSGRQFSNSRSEMNVSTLELGDSALYLCASIKAGSSTDTQYFGPGTRLTVL.

This clonotype was recorded many times. The chain couples TRBV2 to TRBJ2-3; D possibly matches TRBD1 or TRBD2 (5 bases each). This CDR3 contains 14 residues. Per the germline V gene, CDR1 is SNHLY and CDR2 is FYNNEI. V gave up 5 bases and J gave up 6 bases, with 15 bases separating them. CDR3 sequence (DNA): TGTGCCAGCAGTTCAGGGAGCCGGATGGATACGCAGTATTTT. Translating it yields CASSSGSRMDTQYF.

This clonotype was observed many times. The chain couples TRBV12-3 or TRBV12-4 to TRBJ1-1; D is unresolved. CDR3 length equals 15 residues. V was clipped by 3 bases and J by 5 bases, with 16 bases between them. CDR3 sequence reads: CASSFGLQLGTEAFF. The CDR3 nucleotides are TGTGCCAGCAGTTTCGGTCTCCAGCTTGGGACTGAAGCTTTCTTT.

As regards this clonotype: A much larger clone is a single base away; this may be a read error. V and J are TRBV7-9 and TRBJ2-1, with 8 bases lining up with TRBD1. This CDR3 has 15 amino acids. Germline CDR1 is SEHNR and CDR2 is FQNEAQ (reference sequence). With 6 bases clipped from V and 6 bases from J, the junction kept 10 bases outside the gene matches. This CDR3 reads CASRDQGAVGNEQFF. The CDR3 bases are TGTGCCAGCAGGGATCAGGGGGCAGTGGGCAATGAGCAGTTCTTC.

In its sample, this clonotype was seen a few times. The J gene is TRBJ2-3, the V gene TRBV10-2, with TRBD2 matching over 9 bases. The CDR3 totals 18 residues. From germline, CDR1 is WSHSY and CDR2 SAAADI. Trimming removed 8 bases from V and 1 base from J; junction bases left unmatched: 16. The CDR3 DNA follows: TGCGCCAGCGGGGGATTAGCGGGAGTGTTGGTGGGCACAGATACGCAGTATTTT. It is translated as CASGGLAGVLVGTDTQYF.

The V and J genes are TRBV12-3 or TRBV12-4 and TRBJ2-1, with 10 nucleotides matching TRBD2. CDR3 size: 15 residues. Trimming removed 6 bases from V and 5 bases from J; junction bases left unmatched: 7. CDR3 bases: TGTGCCAGCAGCCTCAGCGGGAGGGAAAACAATGAGCAGTTCTTC. Protein product: CASSLSGRENNEQFF.

The chain couples TRBV24-1 to TRBJ2-2, with a possible D match to TRBD2 (6 bases). CDR3 size: 15 residues. The germline V gene has CDR1 KGHDR and CDR2 SFDVKD. V shed 7 bases and J shed 2 bases, with 13 bases lying between them. The DNA of the CDR3 is TGTGCCACCAGGGAGGGTAACGAAAACACCGGGGAGCTGTTTTTT. This codes for CATREGNENTGELFF.